The T cell receptor (beta chain) under discussion was sequenced for a study of blood T cell repertoires in COVID-19. Study as a whole: The United States, Italy and Spain provided the acute and convalescent COVID-19 samples. The analysed material was cDNA or gDNA that came from T cells, B-cell-depleted T cells, or PBMCs.

The study drew participants aged about 18 to 95 years from around 24 US areas. Under the authors' procedure: Estimation of nucleated cell counts relied on the amplification of reference gene primers. Sequenced by immunoSEQ multiplex PCR; TCRdb stores in-frame clones only, minus some. V, J and clone size were drawn from that table, and D and trimming were deduced from the DNA. Of roughly 310,000 clones listed, around nine tenths are singletons. The TCR sequence derives from a man aged 55 to 70 who had recovered from COVID-19. Source material: PBMCs or T cells enriched from blood (not recorded which).

The CDR3 sequence is CASSIRSGAFAQPQHF. DNA for the CDR3: TGTGCCAGTAGTATACGTTCAGGGGCTTTCGCCCAGCCCCAGCATTTT. This chain links TRBV19 with TRBJ1-5; D may be TRBD1 (6 bases). The germline V gene has CDR1 LNHDA and CDR2 SQIVND (reference sequence). Between the trimmed V and J ends, which lost 2 bases and 7 bases, there was a span of 18 bases. The CDR3 is made up of 16 amino acids. Using reference TRBV19 and TRBJ1-5 for the parts outside the CDR3, the full variable domain is DGGITQSPKYLFRKEGQNVTLSCEQNLNHDAMYWYRQDPGQGLRLIYYSQIVNDFQKGDIAEGYSVSREKKESFPLTVTSAQKNPTAFYLCASSIRSGAFAQPQHFGDGTRLSIL.